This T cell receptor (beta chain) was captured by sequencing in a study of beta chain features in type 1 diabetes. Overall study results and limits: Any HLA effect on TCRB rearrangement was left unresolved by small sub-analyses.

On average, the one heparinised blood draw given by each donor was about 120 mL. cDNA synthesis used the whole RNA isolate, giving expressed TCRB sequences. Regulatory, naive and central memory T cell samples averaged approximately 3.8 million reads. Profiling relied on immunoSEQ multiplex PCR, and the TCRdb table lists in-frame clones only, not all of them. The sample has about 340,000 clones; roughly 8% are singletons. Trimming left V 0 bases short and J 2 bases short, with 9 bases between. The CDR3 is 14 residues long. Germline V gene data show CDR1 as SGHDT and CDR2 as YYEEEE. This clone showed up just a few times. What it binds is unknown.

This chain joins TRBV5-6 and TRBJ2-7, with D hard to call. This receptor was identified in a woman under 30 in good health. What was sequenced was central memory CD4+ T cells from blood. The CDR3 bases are TGTGCCAGCAGCTTGGTGGGTAGAGCCTACGAGCAGTACTTC. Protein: CASSLVGRAYEQYF.